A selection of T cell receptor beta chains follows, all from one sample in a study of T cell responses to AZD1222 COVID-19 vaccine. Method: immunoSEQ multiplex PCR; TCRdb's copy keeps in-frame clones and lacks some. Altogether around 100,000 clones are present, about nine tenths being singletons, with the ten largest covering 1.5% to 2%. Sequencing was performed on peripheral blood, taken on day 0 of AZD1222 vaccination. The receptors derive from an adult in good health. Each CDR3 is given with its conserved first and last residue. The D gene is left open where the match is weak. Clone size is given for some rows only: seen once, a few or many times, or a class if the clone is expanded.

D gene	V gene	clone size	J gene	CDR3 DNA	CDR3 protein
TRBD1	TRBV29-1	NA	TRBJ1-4	TGCAGCGTAGGACAGGCAGTAAATGAAAAACTGTTTTTT	CSVGQAVNEKLFF
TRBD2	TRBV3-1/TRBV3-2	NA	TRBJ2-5	TGTGCCAGCAGCCAAGAAGAGCGGGACGAGACCCAGTACTTC	CASSQEERDETQYF
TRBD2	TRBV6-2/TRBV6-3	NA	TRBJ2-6	TGTGCCAGCAGTTCCAGACTAGCGTTATACTCTGGGGCCAACGTCCTGACTTTC	CASSSRLALYSGANVLTF
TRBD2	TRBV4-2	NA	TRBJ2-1	TGTGCCAGCAGTTTAAACTTAGCGGGGATTGTTTACAATGAGCAGTTCTTC	CASSLNLAGIVYNEQFF
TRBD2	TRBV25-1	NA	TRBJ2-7	TGTGCCAGCAGGGGCCCGACTAGCGGGAACTCCTACGAGCAGTACTTC	CASRGPTSGNSYEQYF
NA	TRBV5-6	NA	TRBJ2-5	TGTGCCAGCAGCTTGTTCGCAGCCCCGGGGACCCAGTACTTC	CASSLFAAPGTQYF
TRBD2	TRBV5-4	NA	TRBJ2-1	TGTGCCAGCAGCTTCGGGACTAGCGGCTACAATGAGCAGTTCTTC	CASSFGTSGYNEQFF
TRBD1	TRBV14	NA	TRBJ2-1	TGTGCCAGCAGCCGGGGACAGGGGGCTCTAGTCGATGAGCAGTTCTTC	CASSRGQGALVDEQFF
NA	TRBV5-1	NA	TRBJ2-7	TGCGCCAGCAGCCCTAGCCAGAGCCATGGGCAGCAGTACTTC	CASSPSQSHGQQYF
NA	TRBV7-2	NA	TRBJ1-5	TGTGCCAGCAGCCCCTACGATAGCAATCAGCCCCAGCATTTT	CASSPYDSNQPQHF
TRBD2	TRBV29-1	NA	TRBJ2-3	TGCAGCGGTAGCGGGAGTGGGAATACGCAGTATTTT	CSGSGSGNTQYF
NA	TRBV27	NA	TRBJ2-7	TGTGCCAGCAGTTCTCAGGCCAGGGTACTCTACGAGCAGTACTTC	CASSSQARVLYEQYF
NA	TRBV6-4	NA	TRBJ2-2	TGTGCCAGCAGTGACACTAGCACCGGGGAGCTGTTTTTT	CASSDTSTGELFF
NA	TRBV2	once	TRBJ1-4	TGTGCCAGCAGTAAAAATCAAAAGGATGGGAATGAAAAACTGTTTTTT	CASSKNQKDGNEKLFF
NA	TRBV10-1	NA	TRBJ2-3	TGCGCCAGCAGTGGAAACAGGGTCACAGATACGCAGTATTTT	CASSGNRVTDTQYF
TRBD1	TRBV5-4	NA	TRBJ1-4	TGTGCCAGCAGCTTTTCAGGGGGTCGGCCTAATGAAAAACTGTTTTTT	CASSFSGGRPNEKLFF
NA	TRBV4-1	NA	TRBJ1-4	TGCGCCAGCAGCCAATTCCCCTTGGGTGTAGCAACTAATGAAAAACTGTTTTTT	CASSQFPLGVATNEKLFF
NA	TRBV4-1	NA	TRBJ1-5	TGCGCCAGCAGCCAAGAGGATCGGCATCAGCCCCAGCATTTT	CASSQEDRHQPQHF
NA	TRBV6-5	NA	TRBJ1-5	TGTGCCAGCAGTCCAAGGGATAGCAATCAGCCCCAGCATTTT	CASSPRDSNQPQHF
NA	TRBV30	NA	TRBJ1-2	TGTGCCTGGAGCCGGATCGGCACATCTAACTATGGCTACACCTTC	CAWSRIGTSNYGYTF
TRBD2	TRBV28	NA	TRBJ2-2	TGTGCCAGCAAAAAGCGGGAGTCTAGGACCGGGGAGCTGTTTTTT	CASKKRESRTGELFF
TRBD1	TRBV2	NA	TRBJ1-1	TGTGCCAGCAGCCAACAGGGGGGTAACACTGAAGCTTTCTTT	CASSQQGGNTEAFF
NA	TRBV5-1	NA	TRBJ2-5	TGCGCCAGCAGCTCCGGAGGACAACAAGAGACCCAGTACTTC	CASSSGGQQETQYF
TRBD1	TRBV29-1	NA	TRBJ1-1	TGCAGCGTTGCTGGGACAGGGGGCAGTAACACTGAAGCTTTCTTT	CSVAGTGGSNTEAFF
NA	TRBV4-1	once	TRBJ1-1	TGCGCCAGCAGCCAAGATGGTAGGGGGAGTAATATGAACACTGAAGCTTTCTTT	CASSQDGRGSNMNTEAFF
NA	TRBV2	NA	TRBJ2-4	TGTGCCAGCAGTGAAGACGGAGGCAAAAACATTCAGTACTTC	CASSEDGGKNIQYF
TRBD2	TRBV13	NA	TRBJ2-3	TGTGCCAGCAGCTTAGCTCTGGGACTAGCGGGTGGGAGCACAGATACGCAGTATTTT	CASSLALGLAGGSTDTQYF
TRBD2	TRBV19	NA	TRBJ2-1	TGTGCCAGTAGTTCCCTGGGGGGACTAGCGGGGCCCTACAATGAGCAGTTCTTC	CASSSLGGLAGPYNEQFF
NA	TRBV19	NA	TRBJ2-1	TGTGCCAGTAGTACACTAGTTTGGGGCTCCTACAATGAGCAGTTCTTC	CASSTLVWGSYNEQFF
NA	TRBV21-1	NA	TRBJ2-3	TGTGCCAGCAGCAAAGCTCCGGACAGGGTAGAGGGTTGGAGCACAGATACGCAGTATTTT	CASSKAPDRVEGWSTDTQYF
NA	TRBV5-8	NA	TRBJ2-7	TGTGCCAGCAGCTCCGGACTGGCCTTCTACGAGCAGTACTTC	CASSSGLAFYEQYF
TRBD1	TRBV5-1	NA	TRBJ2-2	TGCGCCAGCAGCTTGGGCCGGGACAGGGCGAACACCGGGGAGCTGTTTTTT	CASSLGRDRANTGELFF
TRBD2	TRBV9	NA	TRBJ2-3	TGTGCCAGCAGCTTTAGCGGGAGTCTAACAGATACGCAGTATTTT	CASSFSGSLTDTQYF
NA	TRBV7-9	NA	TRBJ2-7	TGTGCCAGCAGCCAAATCTCCGTAACAGCCGTCTCCTACGAGCAGTACTTC	CASSQISVTAVSYEQYF
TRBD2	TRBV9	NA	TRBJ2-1	TGTGCCAGCAGCGTTGAACTAGCGGGAGGAGACAATGAGCAGTTCTTC	CASSVELAGGDNEQFF
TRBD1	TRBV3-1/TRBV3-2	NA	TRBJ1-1	TGTGCCAGCAGCCCTTACCCTACAGGGGGCGATGAAGCTTTCTTT	CASSPYPTGGDEAFF
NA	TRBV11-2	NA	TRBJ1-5	TGTGCCAGCAGCTCCCGCGCGCTTCCGGGACACAATCAGCCCCAGCATTTT	CASSSRALPGHNQPQHF
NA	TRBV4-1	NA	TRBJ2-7	TGCGCCAGCAGCCAAGTAGGGGCGTCCTACGAGCAGTACTTC	CASSQVGASYEQYF
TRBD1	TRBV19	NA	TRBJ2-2	TGTGCCAGTAGCTTACAGGGGGCTGACACCGGGGAGCTGTTTTTT	CASSLQGADTGELFF
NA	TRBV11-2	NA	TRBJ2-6	TGTGCCAGCAGTGGGGGCGGCAGACCTCGAAACTCTGGGGCCAACGTCCTGACTTTC	CASSGGGRPRNSGANVLTF